This T cell receptor beta chain was profiled in a study of T cells in Graves' hyperthyroidism and ophthalmopathy. There were TCR beta CDR3 regions amplified from RNA transcripts. The HTBI set primed first-round TCR CDR3 RT-PCR. TCRdb re-analysed the multiplex PCR reads in MiXCR, keeping a single row per CDR3 protein. In the table there are nearly 750,000 distinct CDR3 sequences, approximately 36% of which are singletons. This clonotype was recorded a few times. The antigen is unknown. Thyroid ultrasound and orbital computed tomography, with clinical symptoms and serum thyroxine and TRAb, informed diagnoses. The study's findings and limits: Onset of ophthalmopathy came a median approximately 6.8 months after the model predicted it. Ophthalmopathy was told apart from stable hyperthyroidism by a 13 V-J model.

Source material: blood. This clonotype was sampled from a woman between 40 and 50 years old with Graves' hyperthyroidism.

The CDR3 loop is CASTRRSRANVLTF. The CDR3 nucleotides are TGTGCCAGCACCAGAAGGTCACGGGCCAACGTCCTGACTTTC. The chain employs TRBV28 and TRBJ2-6; D is ambiguous. The CDR3 covers 14 residues. Between the trimmed V and J ends, which lost 7 bases and 5 bases, there was a span of 12 bases. The germline CDR1 and CDR2 sequences are MDHEN and SYDVKM.